Shown below are 10 T cell receptor beta chains from a single sample sequenced in a study of blood T cell repertoires in COVID-19. The protocol was immunoSEQ multiplex PCR, while the TCRdb copy is restricted to in-frame clones and leaves out a portion. Among hundreds of thousands of clones listed, 80% to 95% were seen once. Sequencing used peripheral blood. The receptors stem from a man in his sixties with COVID-19, enrolled during active disease.

This sequence joins TRBV11-2 and TRBJ1-4; possibly TRBD1 for D (5 bases). The V end was cut by 3 bases, the J end by 7 bases, with 15 bases between. The length of the CDR3 is 15 residues. Germline V gene lookup returns CDR1 SGHAT and CDR2 FQNNGV. Written as DNA, the CDR3 is TGTGCCAGCAGCTTGTCGGGGGGGAGTGGTGAAAAACTGTTTTTT. Protein sequence: CASSLSGGSGEKLFF.

About this clone: At one of its ends the junction is not consistent with the germline gene, which may arise from a read error. This chain uses TRBV7-9 with TRBJ2-7; 8 bases are shared with TRBD1. CDR3 length: 14 residues. The germline CDR1 and CDR2 sequences are SEHNR and FQNEAQ (reference sequence). CDR3 DNA sequence: TGTGCCAGCAGCTTCCCAGGGGGCTCCAACGAGCAGTACTTC. It encodes CASSFPGGSNEQYF. The variable domain in full, with the rest retrieved from reference TRBV7-9 and TRBJ2-7, is DTGVSQNPRHKITKRGQNVTFRCDPISEHNRLYWYRQTLGQGPEFLTYFQNEAQLEKSRLLSDRFSAERPKGSFSTLEIQRTEQGDSAMYLCASSFPGGSNEQYFGPGTRLTVT.

The V and J genes are TRBV5-4 and TRBJ1-2; a weak D match, TRBD1 (6 bases). Germline V CDR1 and CDR2: SGHNT, YYREEE (reference sequence). V was trimmed by 1 base and J by 2 bases, leaving 6 bases between them. This CDR3 is 13 amino acids long. In DNA form, the CDR3 reads TGTGCCAGCAGCTTGCAGGGGAACTATGGCTACACCTTC. Translation: CASSLQGNYGYTF.

This rearrangement joins TRBV18 to TRBJ1-1; maybe TRBD1 (5 bases). This CDR3 has 14 residues. Trimming removed 3 bases from V and 6 bases from J, with 14 bases in between. Germline CDR1 reads KGHSH; CDR2 reads LQKENI. The CDR3 nucleotides are TGTGCCAGCTCACCGCAGGGAGGAGGTTCTGAAGCTTTCTTT. Translated, it gives CASSPQGGGSEAFF.

V gene TRBV2 combines with J gene TRBJ2-7; D gene unclear. From germline, CDR1 is SNHLY and CDR2 FYNNEI. V dropped 1 base and J dropped 3 bases, with 13 bases sitting between them. This CDR3 comprises 15 residues. CDR3 in amino acids: CASSEGATRGYEQYF. For the CDR3, the DNA is TGTGCCAGCAGTGAAGGAGCCACACGAGGCTACGAGCAGTACTTC. Full variable domain (rest looked up from reference TRBV2 and TRBJ2-7): EPEVTQTPSHQVTQMGQEVILRCVPISNHLYFYWYRQILGQKVEFLVSFYNNEISEKSEIFDDQFSVERPDGSNFTLKIRSTKLEDSAMYFCASSEGATRGYEQYFGPGTRLTVT.

This clone came up once. This chain uses TRBV5-1 with TRBJ2-1, with D perhaps matching TRBD2 (6 bases). Looked up from germline, CDR1 is SGHRS and CDR2 is YFSETQ. The CDR3 spans 16 residues. Trimming left V 4 bases short and J 4 bases short, with 18 bases between. CDR3: CASSLEGFRVYNEQFF. CDR3 nucleotides: TGCGCCAGCAGCCTGGAGGGGTTCCGTGTATACAATGAGCAGTTCTTC.

The V and J genes are TRBV6-2 or TRBV6-3 and TRBJ2-2; TRBD2 aligns across 8 bases. Per the germline V gene, CDR1 is MNHEY and CDR2 is SVGEGT. The CDR3 length is 17 residues. Trimming took 5 bases from V and 0 from J; bases not matched to a gene: 8. The CDR3 is CASSITSGAPNTGELFF. CDR3 coding DNA: TGTGCCAGCAGTATCACTAGCGGTGCACCGAACACCGGGGAGCTGTTTTTT.

The chain couples TRBV6-5 to TRBJ2-3; tentative D call: TRBD2 (6 bases). CDR3 length: 14 residues. Per germline, CDR1 MNHEY and CDR2 SVGAGI. The V end was cut by 6 bases, the J end by 6 bases, with 16 bases between. CDR3: CASSLATPPDTQYF. Here the CDR3 DNA reads TGTGCCAGCAGCCTAGCGACCCCACCCGATACGCAGTATTTT.

V and J are TRBV18 and TRBJ2-1; unclear D gene. In germline, CDR1 is KGHSH, CDR2 LQKENI. The ends were cut back, 3 bases at V and 5 bases at J, with 11 bases in the middle. CDR3 size: 14 residues. The DNA for the CDR3 is TGTGCCAGCTCACCCACCCTTTCAGACAATGAGCAGTTCTTC. Translation gives CASSPTLSDNEQFF.

DNA of the CDR3: TGCGCCAGCAGCTTGTCTGAAGGGGCCTACGAGCAGTACTTC. Protein sequence: CASSLSEGAYEQYF. The chain has TRBV5-1 and TRBJ2-7, with TRBD1 as a possible D gene (5 bases). Germline V gene lookup returns CDR1 SGHRS and CDR2 YFSETQ. The CDR3 has 14 residues. Deletions cut 1 base from V and 2 bases from J, with 10 bases between.